This T cell receptor (beta chain) was recorded in a study of identical twins. Study-level findings and limits: It was cross-sectional statistical analysis, not following the same donors, that the conclusions relied on. Where out-of-frame alpha sequences were twin-shared, they showed excess low generation probability.

About this clonotype itself: What it binds is not known.

MiXCR, applied by TCRdb to the 5' RACE reads, yields one record per CDR3 protein. The repertoire holds a few hundred thousand distinct CDR3 sequences, with around 8% as singletons. Trimming pared 3 bases from V and 0 bases from J, leaving 6 bases between. This CDR3 has 14 amino acids. Looked up from germline, CDR1 is ENHRY and CDR2 is SYGVKD. The same data also went into a second study, on yellow fever vaccine responses in identical twins. That report notes: Twins' vaccine T cell responses were reported to seem partly convergent and partly personalized.

Sequencing input: CD8+ T cells sorted from blood. The chain is built from TRBV10-3 and TRBJ2-1; TRBD1 or TRBD2 may be the D gene (5 bases each). This TCR was sampled from a woman between 18 and 29 years old in good health. The CDR3 DNA reads TGTGCCATCAGTGACGGGGCCTCCTACAATGAGCAGTTCTTC. Its protein is CAISDGASYNEQFF.